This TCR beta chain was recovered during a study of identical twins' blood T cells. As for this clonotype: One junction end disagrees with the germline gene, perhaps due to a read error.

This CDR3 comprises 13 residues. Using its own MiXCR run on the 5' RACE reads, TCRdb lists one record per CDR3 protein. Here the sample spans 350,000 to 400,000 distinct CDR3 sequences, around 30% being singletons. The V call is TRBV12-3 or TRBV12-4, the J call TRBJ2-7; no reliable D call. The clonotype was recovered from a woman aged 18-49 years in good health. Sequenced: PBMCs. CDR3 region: CASSLGSFYEQSF. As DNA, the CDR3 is TGTGCCAGCAGTCTAGGTAGTTTCTACGAGCAGTCCTTC.